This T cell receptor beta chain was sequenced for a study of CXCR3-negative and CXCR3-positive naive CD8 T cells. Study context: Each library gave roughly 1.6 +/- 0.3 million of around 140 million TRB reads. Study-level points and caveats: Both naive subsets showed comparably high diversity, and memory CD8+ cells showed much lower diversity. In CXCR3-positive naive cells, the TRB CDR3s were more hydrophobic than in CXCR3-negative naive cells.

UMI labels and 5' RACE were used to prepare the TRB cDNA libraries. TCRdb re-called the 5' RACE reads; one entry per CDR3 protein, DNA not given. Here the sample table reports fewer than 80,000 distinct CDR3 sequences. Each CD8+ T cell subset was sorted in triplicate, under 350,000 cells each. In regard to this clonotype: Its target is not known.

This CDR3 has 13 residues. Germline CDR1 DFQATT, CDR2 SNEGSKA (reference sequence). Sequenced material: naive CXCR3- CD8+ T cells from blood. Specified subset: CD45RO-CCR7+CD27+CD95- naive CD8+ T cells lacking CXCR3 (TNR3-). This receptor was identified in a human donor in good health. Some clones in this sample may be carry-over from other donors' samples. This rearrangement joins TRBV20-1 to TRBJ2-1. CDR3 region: CSARDRNDNEQFF.